This T cell receptor beta chain derives from a study of blood T cell repertoires in COVID-19. Background on the study: Samples taken during acute and convalescent COVID-19 were collected in the United States, Italy and Spain. T cells, B-cell-depleted T cells, or PBMCs provided the cDNA or gDNA that served as material.

Germline V gene lookup returns CDR1 SGDLS and CDR2 YYNGEE. Trimming removed 0 bases from V and 9 bases from J; junction bases left unmatched: 4. This CDR3 spans 15 amino acids. Source study methods: The assay estimated nucleated cells by amplifying reference gene primers. Profiling relied on immunoSEQ multiplex PCR, and the TCRdb table lists in-frame clones only, not all of them. Clonal size and the V and J genes are those of that table, whereas D and trimming came from the DNA. In the table there are about 120,000 clones, around 79% of which are singletons. Sequenced material: peripheral blood. The V gene is TRBV9, the J gene TRBJ2-7, with 15 nucleotides matching TRBD2. The source of this sequence is a man between 70 and 80 years old with acute or convalescent COVID-19. CDR3 in DNA: TGTGCCAGCAGCGTAGGGACTAGCGGGGGGGCTGTGCAGTACTTC. As protein: CASSVGTSGGAVQYF.